The table lists the clone carrying this TCR beta chain with a few counts. The entry originates in a study of blood T cells in healthy people across ages. PCR was performed a second time for roughly 7 to 11 cycles using a sample-barcoded 5' primer and a J-beta primer mix. A single record per CDR3 protein comes from TCRdb applying MiXCR to the 5' RACE reads. The data show over 1.5 million distinct CDR3 sequences, about 50% seen once. Sequencing input: blood. The sequence was collected from a woman aged 40 to 49 in good health.

The CDR3 spells CSVAGQLLTGSNEKLFF. The CDR3 DNA reads TGCAGCGTGGCCGGCCAGCTACTAACTGGAAGTAATGAAAAACTGTTTTTT. The chain has TRBV29-1 and TRBJ1-4; no firm D call. The CDR3 loop spans 17 amino acids. The V end was cut by 6 bases, the J end by 4 bases, with 24 bases between. Germline assignment: CDR1 SQVTM and CDR2 ANQGSEA.